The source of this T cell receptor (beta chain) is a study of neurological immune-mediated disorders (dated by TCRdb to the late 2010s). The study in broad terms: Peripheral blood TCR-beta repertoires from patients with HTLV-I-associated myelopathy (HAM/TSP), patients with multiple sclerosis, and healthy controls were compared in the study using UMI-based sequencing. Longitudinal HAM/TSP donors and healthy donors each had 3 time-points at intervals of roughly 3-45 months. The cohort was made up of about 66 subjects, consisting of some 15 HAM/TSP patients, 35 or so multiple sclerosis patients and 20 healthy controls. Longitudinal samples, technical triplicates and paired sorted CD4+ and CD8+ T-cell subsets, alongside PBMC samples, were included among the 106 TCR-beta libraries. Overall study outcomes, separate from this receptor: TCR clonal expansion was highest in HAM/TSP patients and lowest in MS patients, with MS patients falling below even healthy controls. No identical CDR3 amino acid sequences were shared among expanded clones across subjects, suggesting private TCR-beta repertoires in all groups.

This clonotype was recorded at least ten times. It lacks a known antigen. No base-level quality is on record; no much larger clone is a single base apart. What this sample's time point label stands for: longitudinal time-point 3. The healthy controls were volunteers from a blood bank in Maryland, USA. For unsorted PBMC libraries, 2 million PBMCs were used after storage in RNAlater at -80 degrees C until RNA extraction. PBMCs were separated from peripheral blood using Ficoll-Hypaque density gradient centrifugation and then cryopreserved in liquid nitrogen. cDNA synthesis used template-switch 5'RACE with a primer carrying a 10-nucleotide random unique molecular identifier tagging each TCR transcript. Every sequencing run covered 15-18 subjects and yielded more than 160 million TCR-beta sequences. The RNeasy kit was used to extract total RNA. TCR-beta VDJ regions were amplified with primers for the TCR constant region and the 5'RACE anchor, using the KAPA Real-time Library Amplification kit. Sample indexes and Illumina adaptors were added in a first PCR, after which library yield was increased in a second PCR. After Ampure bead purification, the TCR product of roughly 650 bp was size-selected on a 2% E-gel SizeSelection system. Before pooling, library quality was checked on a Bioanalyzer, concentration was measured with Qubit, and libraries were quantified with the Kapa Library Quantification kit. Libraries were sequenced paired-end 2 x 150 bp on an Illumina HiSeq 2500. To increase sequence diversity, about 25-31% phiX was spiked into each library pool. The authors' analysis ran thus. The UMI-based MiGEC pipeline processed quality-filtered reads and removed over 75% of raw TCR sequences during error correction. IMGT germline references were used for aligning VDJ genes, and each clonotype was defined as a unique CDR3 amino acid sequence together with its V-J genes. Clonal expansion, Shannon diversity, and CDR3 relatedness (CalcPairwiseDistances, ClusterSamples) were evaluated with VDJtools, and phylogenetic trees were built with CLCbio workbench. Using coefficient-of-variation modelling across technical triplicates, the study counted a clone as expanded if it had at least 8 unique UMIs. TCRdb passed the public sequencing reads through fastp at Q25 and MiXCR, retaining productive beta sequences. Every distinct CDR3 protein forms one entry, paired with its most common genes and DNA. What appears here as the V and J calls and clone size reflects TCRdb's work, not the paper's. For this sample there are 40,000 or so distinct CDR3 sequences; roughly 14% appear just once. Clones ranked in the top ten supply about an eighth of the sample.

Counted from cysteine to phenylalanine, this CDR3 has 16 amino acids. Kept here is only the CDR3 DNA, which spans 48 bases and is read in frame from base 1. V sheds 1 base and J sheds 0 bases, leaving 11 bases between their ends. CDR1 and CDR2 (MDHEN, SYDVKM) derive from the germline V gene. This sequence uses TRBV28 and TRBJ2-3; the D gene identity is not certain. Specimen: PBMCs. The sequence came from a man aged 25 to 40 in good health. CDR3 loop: CASSLSHWGSTDTQYF. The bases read TGTGCCAGCAGTTTATCCCACTGGGGTAGCACAGATACGCAGTATTTT.